Below, 8 T cell receptor beta chains from the same sample are listed, as sequenced in a study of blood T cell repertoires in COVID-19. Here immunoSEQ multiplex PCR was the method, and the copy in TCRdb shows in-frame clones only, minus some. The table shows 280,000 or so clones, with over 75% occurring only once. Sequencing input: peripheral blood. The receptors derive from a human donor in a cohort sampled during active COVID-19.

As for this clone: Other DNA sequences in this specimen translate into the identical CDR3. The rearrangement links TRBV5-4 to TRBJ1-2; 7 nucleotides align to TRBD1. Per germline, CDR1 SGHNT and CDR2 YYREEE (reference sequence). Trimming removed 0 bases from V and 2 bases from J; junction bases left unmatched: 1. The CDR3 sequence is 14 residues long. CDR3 sequence (DNA): TGTGCCAGCAGCTTGGGACAGGGCAACTATGGCTACACCTTC. The encoded protein is CASSLGQGNYGYTF.

The rearrangement links TRBV5-1 to TRBJ2-3; the match to TRBD2 covers 9 bases. The V and J ends lost 2 bases and 0 bases, in that order; junction bases with no gene match: 4. The CDR3 is 16 amino acids. Germline V lookup: CDR1 SGHRS, CDR2 YFSETQ. The CDR3 here is CASSFKREVSTDTQYF. The CDR3, as DNA: TGCGCCAGCAGCTTTAAGCGGGAGGTTAGCACAGATACGCAGTATTTT. The variable domain in full, completed from reference TRBV5-1 and TRBJ2-3, reads KAGVTQTPRYLIKTRGQQVTLSCSPISGHRSVSWYQQTPGQGLQFLFEYFSETQRNKGNFPGRFSGRQFSNSRSEMNVSTLELGDSALYLCASSFKREVSTDTQYFGPGTRLTVL.

This chain links TRBV4-3 with TRBJ1-6, with 9 bases matching TRBD1. This CDR3 has 16 residues. Trimming removed 4 bases from V and 7 bases from J; junction bases left unmatched: 8. The germline V gene has CDR1 LGHNA and CDR2 YSLEER. This chain's CDR3 is CASSRRKDRGNSPLHF. The CDR3 DNA reads as TGCGCCAGCAGCCGACGCAAAGACAGGGGGAATTCACCCCTCCACTTT.

The V call is TRBV6-5, the J call TRBJ1-5, with D perhaps TRBD1 (5 bases). Germline values: CDR1 MNHEY, CDR2 SVGAGI. The CDR3 spans 14 residues. V lost 7 bases and J 2 bases, leaving 12 bases between the germline ends. DNA of the CDR3: TGTGCCAGCATGGCAACAGGTGGCAATCAGCCCCAGCATTTT. Protein sequence: CASMATGGNQPQHF.

The V gene is TRBV5-1, the J gene TRBJ2-7, with 9 nucleotides matching TRBD1. The CDR3 spans 14 residues. Germline V gene data show CDR1 as SGHRS and CDR2 as YFSETQ. V lost 3 bases to trimming and J lost 4 bases; unmatched junction nucleotides: 5. CDR3 in amino acids: CASSSDRGRYEQYF. For the CDR3, the DNA is TGCGCCAGCAGCTCGGACAGGGGTAGATACGAGCAGTACTTC. The full variable domain, completed using reference TRBV5-1 and TRBJ2-7, is KAGVTQTPRYLIKTRGQQVTLSCSPISGHRSVSWYQQTPGQGLQFLFEYFSETQRNKGNFPGRFSGRQFSNSRSEMNVSTLELGDSALYLCASSSDRGRYEQYFGPGTRLTVT.

The chain recombines TRBV4-1 with TRBJ2-1; TRBD2 aligns across 10 bases. Losses at the gene ends were 2 bases for V and 6 bases for J; bases not matched to a gene: 10. Germline V gene sequence: CDR1 MGHRA, CDR2 YSYEKL. The CDR3 loop spans 17 amino acids. CDR3 in DNA: TGCGCCAGCAGCCAATCGGTCAGGGCTAGCGGGAGCAATGAGCAGTTCTTC. It specifies CASSQSVRASGSNEQFF.

This chain links TRBV25-1 with TRBJ1-6; 7 nucleotides match TRBD1. Germline trimming cut 4 bases from V and 7 bases from J; bases unmatched to any gene: 4. The CDR3 has 14 amino acids. Germline CDR1 reads MGHDK; CDR2 reads SYGVNS. The CDR3 sequence is CASSGPTGNSPLHF. CDR3 bases: TGTGCCAGCAGTGGGCCGACAGGGAATTCACCCCTCCACTTT.

The table lists this clone with a count of one. The gene calls are TRBV4-2 and TRBJ2-3; possibly TRBD1 for D (7 bases). The germline gives CDR1 LGHNA, CDR2 YNFKEQ. The CDR3 runs to 15 residues. Trimming removed 4 bases at V and 4 bases at J, with 15 bases between. The CDR3 is CASSPTSRGADTQYF. CDR3 DNA: TGTGCCAGCAGCCCCACTTCCAGGGGGGCAGATACGCAGTATTTT.